What follows are 29 T cell receptor beta chains derived from one specimen sequenced in a study of CD8+CD57+ T cells in acquired aplastic anemia. The patients chosen for sequencing had shown expansion of CD8+CD57+ cells (detected by flow cytometry). Genomic DNA served as template for TCR beta VDJ and CDR3 profiling. One entry per CDR3 protein results from TCRdb running MiXCR on the reads. The table includes around 500,000 distinct CDR3 sequences, approximately 32% detected once. The source material was sorted CD4+, CD8+, or CD8+CD57+ T cells (not recorded which) from PBMCs. These receptor sequences come from a human donor with aplastic anemia.

This clonotype was seen ten or more times. This chain connects TRBV7-8 to TRBJ1-2, with unresolved D. CDR3 size: 16 residues. With 4 bases removed from V and 1 base from J, the gap between germline ends came to 16 bases. Germline CDR1 SGHVS, CDR2 FQNEAQ. CDR3: CASSSRLAGGNYGYTF. The CDR3 coding sequence is TGTGCCAGCAGCTCACGGTTGGCAGGCGGTAACTATGGCTACACCTTC.

This clonotype was seen ten or more times. The V and J genes are TRBV29-1 and TRBJ1-2; 9 positions agree with TRBD1. In germline, CDR1 is SQVTM, CDR2 ANQGSEA. The CDR3 runs 14 residues. The ends lost 4 bases at V and 6 bases at J; junction bases unmatched: 9. The CDR3 nucleotides are TGCAGCGTTGGATTGACAGGGGGTATGAATGGCTACACCTTC. This gives the protein CSVGLTGGMNGYTF.

This clonotype was seen only a few times. The J gene is TRBJ1-6, the V gene TRBV3-1; D remains unclear. The CDR3 extends over 14 amino acids. The V and J ends lost 0 bases and 8 bases respectively, with 8 bases between them. Germline assignment: CDR1 LGHDT and CDR2 YNNKEL (reference sequence). The CDR3 loop is CASSQDRVDSPLHF. CDR3 nucleotides: TGTGCCAGCAGCCAAGACCGGGTCGATTCACCCCTCCACTTT.

This clonotype was found a few times. V usage is TRBV6-1 and J usage is TRBJ1-5, with D possibly TRBD1 on 5 matching bases. This CDR3 comprises 14 residues. V shed 5 bases and J shed 5 bases, with 13 bases lying between them. In germline, CDR1 is MNHNS, CDR2 SASEGT. CDR3 in DNA: TGTGCCAGCAGTCCAGACAGTTTTCATCAGCCCCAGCATTTT. It codes for CASSPDSFHQPQHF.

This clonotype has ten or more counts. This chain connects TRBV29-1 to TRBJ1-2; D remains unclear. Germline CDR1 SQVTM, CDR2 ANQGSEA. The length of the CDR3 is 10 residues. The germline V and J ends were trimmed by 3 bases and 8 bases, with 7 bases remaining between them. The CDR3 sequence is CSVDTDGYTF. The CDR3 DNA follows: TGCAGCGTTGATACGGACGGCTACACCTTC.

This clonotype was seen many times. The chain is built from TRBV19 and TRBJ1-5; D call uncertain. CDR1 is LNHDA and CDR2 is SQIVND in the germline V gene (reference sequence). This CDR3 spans 15 amino acids. V was clipped by 6 bases and J by 0 bases, with 12 bases between them. The CDR3 DNA sequence: TGTGCCAGTAGGAAAGGGCTCTATAGCAATCAGCCCCAGCATTTT. As protein: CASRKGLYSNQPQHF.

The chain is built from TRBV7-9 and TRBJ2-7; possible D gene TRBD2, 5 bases. Germline V gene sequence: CDR1 SEHNR, CDR2 FQNEAQ (reference sequence). V dropped 2 bases and J dropped 6 bases, with 17 bases sitting between them. There are 15 residues in the CDR3. The CDR3 bases are TGTGCCAGCAGCTTAACTACTCGGCGGGTCAGCGAGCAGTACTTC. The encoded protein is CASSLTTRRVSEQYF.

V gene TRBV19 combines with J gene TRBJ1-1; the D is unclear. Germline CDR1 LNHDA, CDR2 SQIVND (reference sequence). The CDR3 covers 13 residues. V was clipped by 4 bases and J by 3 bases, with 9 bases between them. CDR3 in amino acids: CASSTSRDTEAFF. CDR3 nucleotide sequence: TGTGCCAGTAGTACGAGCCGGGACACTGAAGCTTTCTTT.

This clonotype was counted between two and nine times. The chain combines TRBV9 with TRBJ2-1; TRBD2 agrees at 14 bases. V gave up 4 bases and J gave up 3 bases; unmatched junction bases: 3. The length of the CDR3 is 16 residues. CDR1 is SGDLS, CDR2 YYNGEE, per germline. CDR3 residues: CASSRTSGGIYNEQFF. The CDR3 DNA follows: TGTGCCAGCAGCAGGACTAGCGGGGGGATCTACAATGAGCAGTTCTTC.

This clonotype was counted at least ten times. The chain uses TRBV25-1 and TRBJ1-2; D gene unclear. CDR3 length equals 13 residues. The ends were cut back, 2 bases at V and 5 bases at J, with 9 bases in the middle. The germline V gene encodes CDR1 MGHDK and CDR2 SYGVNS. In DNA, the CDR3 is TGTGCCAGCAGTGAAGCACCCTTATATGGCTACACCTTC. Translated, it gives CASSEAPLYGYTF.

This chain uses TRBV9 with TRBJ1-1; 12 bases agree with TRBD1. Germline CDR1 reads SGDLS; CDR2 reads YYNGEE. The V and J ends lost 2 bases and 7 bases, in that order; junction bases with no gene match: 6. This CDR3 comprises 15 residues. The CDR3 DNA is TGTGCCAGCAGCGTCTCAGGGACAGGGGGCGATGAAGCTTTCTTT. Translated, it gives CASSVSGTGGDEAFF.

This clonotype was found once. The V call is TRBV28, the J call TRBJ2-5; 12 nucleotides agree with TRBD2. The CDR3 has 16 amino acids. V gave up 6 bases and J gave up 5 bases; unmatched junction bases: 10. The germline CDR1 and CDR2 sequences are MDHEN and SYDVKM. CDR3 DNA sequence: TGTGCCAGCAGGTCTAGCGGGAGGGAAGTCGGGGAGACCCAGTACTTC. It specifies CASRSSGREVGETQYF.

The chain links TRBV15 to TRBJ2-3; 7 bases agree with TRBD1. Germline values: CDR1 LNHNV, CDR2 YYDKDF (reference sequence). This CDR3 comprises 14 residues. V gave up 3 bases and J gave up 3 bases; unmatched junction bases: 3. The CDR3 spells CATSSAGGTDTQYF. In nucleotides, the CDR3 is TGTGCCACCAGCAGCGCAGGGGGAACAGATACGCAGTATTTT.

V usage is TRBV2 and J usage is TRBJ2-2; possible D gene TRBD2, 6 bases. The germline gives CDR1 SNHLY, CDR2 FYNNEI. The CDR3 runs 16 residues. With 6 bases removed from V and 3 bases from J, the gap between germline ends came to 17 bases. CDR3 nucleotides: TGTGCCAGCAGCTTGGCCTCGGCTAGCGACACCGGGGAGCTGTTTTTT. Translation: CASSLASASDTGELFF.

This clonotype was counted a few times. A read error is possible here, since a much larger clone lies one base away. The chain employs TRBV19 and TRBJ1-3; no firm D call. The germline V gene encodes CDR1 LNHDA and CDR2 SQIVND (reference sequence). Trimming took 3 bases from V and 1 from J, leaving 4 bases between them. The CDR3 loop spans 13 amino acids. The CDR3 region is CASSMSSGNTIYF. CDR3 nucleotides: TGTGCCAGTAGTATGAGTTCTGGAAACACCATATATTTT.

In this sample, this clonotype turned up many times. The J gene is TRBJ1-3, the V gene TRBV7-6; D gene ambiguous. The CDR3 is 14 amino acids. V lost 1 base to trimming and J lost 2 bases, with 6 bases between them. CDR1 is SGHVS, CDR2 FNYEAQ, per germline. CDR3 in amino acids: CASSLEVAGNTIYF. In DNA, the CDR3 is TGTGCCAGCAGCTTAGAAGTGGCTGGAAACACCATATATTTT.

Comment on this clonotype: A read error may account for a junction end that differs from germline. The chain recombines TRBV7-2 with TRBJ1-1; unclear D gene. Looked up from germline, CDR1 is SGHTA and CDR2 is FQGNSA. The CDR3 contains 13 residues. CDR3 amino acids: CASGLNERTEAFF. The CDR3 nucleotides are TGTGCCAGCGGCTTAAATGAGAGGACTGAAGCTTTCTTT.

This chain uses TRBV11-2 with TRBJ1-1; possible D gene TRBD1, 6 bases. The V end lost 5 bases, the J end lost 6 bases, and 19 bases lay between the germline ends. This CDR3 has 15 amino acids. Germline CDR1 is SGHAT and CDR2 is FQNNGV. The chain's CDR3 is CASSIPTAGVAEAFF. In DNA, the CDR3 is TGTGCCAGCAGCATCCCCACGGCAGGGGTTGCTGAAGCTTTCTTT. Based on the CDR3 plus reference TRBV11-2 and TRBJ1-1, the full variable domain is EAGVAQSPRYKIIEKRQSVAFWCNPISGHATLYWYQQILGQGPKLLIQFQNNGVVDDSQLPKDRFSAERLKGVDSTLKIQPAKLEDSAVYLCASSIPTAGVAEAFFGQGTRLTVV.

The sample holds many counts of this clonotype. V usage is TRBV20-1 and J usage is TRBJ2-7, with D possibly matching TRBD2 (6 bases). The CDR3 length is 15 residues. V was clipped by 2 bases and J by 0 bases, with 14 bases between them. Per the germline V gene, CDR1 is DFQATT and CDR2 is SNEGSKA (reference sequence). The CDR3 DNA sequence: TGCAGTGCTAGACCAACTAGCCGTAACTCCTACGAGCAGTACTTC. Amino acids: CSARPTSRNSYEQYF.

This clonotype was seen a few times. This may stem from a read error, because a much larger clone lies one nucleotide away. The chain uses TRBV10-2 and TRBJ2-7, with D perhaps TRBD1 (5 bases). The CDR3 contains 14 residues. V was cut by 4 bases and J by 0 bases, with 10 bases left in between. From germline, CDR1 is WSHSY and CDR2 SAAADI. CDR3 sequence reads: CASSGPGPSYEQYF. The CDR3 DNA is TGCGCCAGCAGTGGACCAGGGCCCTCCTACGAGCAGTACTTC.

V usage is TRBV19 and J usage is TRBJ1-4; D is ambiguous. V lost 9 bases and J 6 bases, leaving 14 bases between the germline ends. The CDR3 covers 13 residues. CDR1 LNHDA and CDR2 SQIVND come from the germline V gene (reference sequence). The CDR3 here is CASRIAGHEKLFF. The CDR3 nucleotides read TGTGCCAGCCGAATTGCCGGACATGAAAAACTGTTTTTT.

The chain is built from TRBV10-3 and TRBJ2-7; D may be TRBD2 (5 bases). CDR1 is ENHRY, CDR2 SYGVKD, per germline. This CDR3 is 15 amino acids long. V lost 3 bases to trimming and J lost 3 bases, with 15 bases between them. CDR3 DNA: TGTGCCATCAGTGAAGAGAGGGAGTTGAGCTACGAGCAGTACTTC. It yields the protein CAISEERELSYEQYF.

In its sample, this clonotype was seen a few times. The chain employs TRBV30 and TRBJ1-2; 7 bases agree with TRBD1. Germline loops: CDR1 GTSNPN, CDR2 SVGIG (reference sequence). This CDR3 is built from 18 residues. V lost 0 bases to trimming and J lost 3 bases; unmatched junction nucleotides: 16. The CDR3 sequence is CAWSVPRQGSIADYGYTF. The CDR3 DNA is TGTGCCTGGAGTGTACCACGACAGGGCAGTATTGCCGACTATGGCTACACCTTC.

This clonotype occurred many times. The chain combines TRBV19 with TRBJ1-3; D might be TRBD1 (5 bases). V was shortened by 2 bases and J by 3 bases, with 5 bases between the two germline ends. Germline CDR1 reads LNHDA; CDR2 reads SQIVND (reference sequence). CDR3 length: 13 residues. Written as DNA, the CDR3 is TGTGCCAGTAGTATACAGGGTGGAAACACCATATATTTT. This encodes CASSIQGGNTIYF.

The V gene is TRBV11-2, the J gene TRBJ2-2; D remains ambiguous. The CDR3 length is 16 residues. Trimming took 5 bases from V and 0 from J, leaving 13 bases between them. Per the germline V gene, CDR1 is SGHAT and CDR2 is FQNNGV. Here the CDR3 reads CASSRLERSNTGELFF. In DNA form, the CDR3 reads TGTGCCAGCAGCCGGTTGGAGCGTTCGAACACCGGGGAGCTGTTTTTT.

In its sample, this clonotype was seen a few times. V usage is TRBV19 and J usage is TRBJ2-2; possibly TRBD2 for D (6 bases). CDR1 LNHDA and CDR2 SQIVND come from the germline V gene (reference sequence). CDR3 length: 14 residues. The V gene lost 3 bases and the J gene lost 6 bases, with 11 bases spanning the gap. CDR3 DNA: TGTGCCAGTAGTATGGGTCGGGGGTCCGGGGAGCTGTTTTTT. As protein: CASSMGRGSGELFF. Full variable domain (missing parts from reference TRBV19 and TRBJ2-2): DGGITQSPKYLFRKEGQNVTLSCEQNLNHDAMYWYRQDPGQGLRLIYYSQIVNDFQKGDIAEGYSVSREKKESFPLTVTSAQKNPTAFYLCASSMGRGSGELFFGEGSRLTVL.

As to this clonotype: A much larger clone differs from this one at a single base, so this may be a read error. The chain links TRBV20-1 to TRBJ2-5; D remains ambiguous. Per the germline V gene, CDR1 is DFQATT and CDR2 is SNEGSKA (reference sequence). The CDR3 is 12 residues long. CDR3 region: CSARQVQETPYF. For the CDR3, the DNA is TGCAGTGCTAGACAGGTCCAAGAGACCCCGTACTTC.

The DNA for the CDR3 is TGTGCCAGCAGCTTCTATAGCCCGGCAACTAGCGGGGGGAACAATGAGCAGTTCTTC. This encodes CASSFYSPATSGGNNEQFF. The chain is built from TRBV7-6 and TRBJ2-1; 12 nucleotides align to TRBD2. Germline CDR1 is SGHVS and CDR2 is FNYEAQ. The J segment lost 5 bases and the V segment lost 3 bases, leaving 14 bases of the junction unmatched. The CDR3 has 19 amino acids.

The J gene is TRBJ1-1, the V gene TRBV7-8, with D unresolved. V was shortened by 1 base and J by 1 base, with 7 bases between the two germline ends. Germline V gives CDR1 SGHVS, CDR2 FQNEAQ. The CDR3 is made up of 14 amino acids. CDR3 loop: CASSLVVKNTEAFF. Here the CDR3 DNA reads TGTGCCAGCAGCTTAGTGGTTAAGAACACTGAAGCTTTCTTT.